The 12 T cell receptor beta chains presented below share a single source sample, sequenced in a study of graft-versus-host responses after intestinal transplantation. These receptors have no known antigen. Using immunoSEQ multiplex PCR, the repertoire was profiled, and TCRdb retains in-frame clones only, with some absent. The sample records some 85,000 clones, about nine tenths being singletons. The source was unstimulated CD8+ T cells sorted from spleen or lymph node cells, collected before transplant. Every receptor here comes from a human donor who was the organ donor for an intestinal transplant.

V is TRBV4-3 and J is TRBJ2-7; the D gene is possibly TRBD2 (8 bases). V dropped 0 bases and J dropped 0 bases, with 12 bases sitting between them. Germline lookup yields CDR1 LGHNA and CDR2 YSLEER. This CDR3 comprises 16 residues. CDR3 protein: CASSQDSGTVSYEQYF. The CDR3 nucleotides are TGCGCCAGCAGCCAAGATAGCGGGACAGTCTCCTACGAGCAGTACTTC.

In this sample, this clone turned up once. The CDR3 coding sequence is TGTGCCAGCAGGGTTAATAGCGGGGCGGCCGGGGAGCTGTTTTTT. Translating gives CASRVNSGAAGELFF. The rearrangement joins TRBV27 to TRBJ2-2; TRBD2 matches at 8 bases. CDR1 is MNHEY and CDR2 is SMNVEV in the germline V gene (reference sequence). V shed 6 bases, J shed 6 bases, and the junction held 9 bases outside the gene matches. CDR3 length: 15 residues.

V usage is TRBV19 and J usage is TRBJ2-5, with 10 nucleotides matching TRBD1. The DNA end is more similar to TRBJ2-7, so the J call may be wrong. Germline V gene lookup returns CDR1 LNHDA and CDR2 SQIVND (reference sequence). The length of the CDR3 is 15 residues. The chain's CDR3 is CASSAGTGVWYEQYF. The DNA of the CDR3 is TGTGCCAGTAGCGCCGGGACAGGGGTTTGGTACGAGCAGTACTTC.

This CDR3 is CASSELRQWETQYF. Here the CDR3 DNA reads TGTGCCAGCAGTGAATTGAGGCAATGGGAGACCCAGTACTTC. The rearrangement joins TRBV25-1 to TRBJ2-5; no clear D gene. The CDR3 covers 14 residues. Germline V gene lookup returns CDR1 MGHDK and CDR2 SYGVNS. Trimming pared 1 base from V and 5 bases from J, leaving 11 bases between.

The chain links TRBV7-8 to TRBJ2-1, with 8 bases matching TRBD1. Germline loops: CDR1 SGHVS, CDR2 FQNEAQ. The CDR3 extends over 18 amino acids. The J segment lost 8 bases and the V segment lost 5 bases, leaving 20 bases of the junction unmatched. CDR3 region: CASSSQSTGVYGEDEQFF. Here the CDR3 DNA reads TGTGCCAGCAGCAGCCAATCGACAGGGGTGTACGGGGAGGATGAGCAGTTCTTC.

This clone was seen just once. The CDR3 loop reads CASSLATGSLYEQYF. CDR3 DNA sequence: TGTGCCAGCAGCTTAGCAACAGGTAGCCTCTACGAGCAGTACTTC. This rearrangement joins TRBV11-2 to TRBJ2-7, with a tentative D call TRBD1 (5 bases). The CDR3 sequence is 15 residues long. Germline V gene lookup returns CDR1 SGHAT and CDR2 FQNNGV. Trimming removed 1 base from V and 3 bases from J, with 13 bases in between.

The table lists this clone with a count of one. The rearrangement links TRBV30 to TRBJ1-3; possibly TRBD1 for D (5 bases). The CDR3 consists of 13 residues. The V end was cut by 2 bases, the J end by 2 bases, with 7 bases between. Germline V gene lookup returns CDR1 GTSNPN and CDR2 SVGIG (reference sequence). The CDR3: CAWSRGTGNTIYF. The CDR3 DNA sequence: TGTGCCTGGAGTCGGGGGACTGGAAACACCATATATTTT.

The chain is built from TRBV16 and TRBJ1-2; TRBD1 matches 8 bases. CDR1 is KGHSY and CDR2 is FQNENV in the germline V gene. Losses at the gene ends were 2 bases for V and 4 bases for J; bases not matched to a gene: 6. This CDR3 contains 15 residues. The CDR3 here is CASSQPGQGSYGYTF. The CDR3 DNA follows: TGTGCCAGCAGCCAACCAGGACAGGGTAGCTATGGCTACACCTTC.

The V call is TRBV7-9, the J call TRBJ2-1; no clear D gene. Trimming stripped 5 bases from V and 7 bases from J, with 9 bases between. In germline, CDR1 is SEHNR, CDR2 FQNEAQ (reference sequence). The CDR3 loop spans 12 amino acids. DNA of the CDR3: TGTGCCAGCAGCGAAATTAGTAATGAGCAGTTCTTC. Residues: CASSEISNEQFF. Full variable domain (missing parts from reference TRBV7-9 and TRBJ2-1): DTGVSQNPRHKITKRGQNVTFRCDPISEHNRLYWYRQTLGQGPEFLTYFQNEAQLEKSRLLSDRFSAERPKGSFSTLEIQRTEQGDSAMYLCASSEISNEQFFGPGTRLTVL.

V is TRBV7-2 and J is TRBJ2-7; 8 bases are shared with TRBD2. Germline V gene lookup returns CDR1 SGHTA and CDR2 FQGNSA. This CDR3 comprises 13 residues. Trimming removed 8 bases from V and 4 bases from J; junction bases left unmatched: 7. In DNA, the CDR3 is TGTGCCAGCGGCGGGGGGCAAAGGTACGAGCAGTACTTC. It encodes CASGGGQRYEQYF. The whole variable domain, filled in from reference TRBV7-2 and TRBJ2-7, reads GAGVSQSPSNKVTEKGKDVELRCDPISGHTALYWYRQSLGQGLEFLIYFQGNSAPDKSGLPSDRFSAERTGGSVSTLTIQRTQQEDSAVYLCASGGGQRYEQYFGPGTRLTVT.

The rearrangement joins TRBV5-5 to TRBJ1-2; D is ambiguous. The CDR3 covers 14 residues. V was clipped by 6 bases and J by 3 bases, with 15 bases between them. Looked up from germline, CDR1 is SGHKS and CDR2 is YYEKEE (reference sequence). The CDR3 sequence: CASTPVHGDYGYTF. CDR3 in DNA: TGTGCCAGCACCCCGGTCCACGGGGACTATGGCTACACCTTC.

The chain recombines TRBV6-1 with TRBJ2-5; the D gene is possibly TRBD2 (5 bases). The J call may be mistaken, given a closer DNA end match to TRBJ2-7. This CDR3 region has 13 residues. Germline CDR1 MNHNS, CDR2 SASEGT. In DNA, the CDR3 is TGTGCCAGCAGTGAAAGAGGGTCCTACGAGCAGTACTTC. Its translation is CASSERGSYEQYF.